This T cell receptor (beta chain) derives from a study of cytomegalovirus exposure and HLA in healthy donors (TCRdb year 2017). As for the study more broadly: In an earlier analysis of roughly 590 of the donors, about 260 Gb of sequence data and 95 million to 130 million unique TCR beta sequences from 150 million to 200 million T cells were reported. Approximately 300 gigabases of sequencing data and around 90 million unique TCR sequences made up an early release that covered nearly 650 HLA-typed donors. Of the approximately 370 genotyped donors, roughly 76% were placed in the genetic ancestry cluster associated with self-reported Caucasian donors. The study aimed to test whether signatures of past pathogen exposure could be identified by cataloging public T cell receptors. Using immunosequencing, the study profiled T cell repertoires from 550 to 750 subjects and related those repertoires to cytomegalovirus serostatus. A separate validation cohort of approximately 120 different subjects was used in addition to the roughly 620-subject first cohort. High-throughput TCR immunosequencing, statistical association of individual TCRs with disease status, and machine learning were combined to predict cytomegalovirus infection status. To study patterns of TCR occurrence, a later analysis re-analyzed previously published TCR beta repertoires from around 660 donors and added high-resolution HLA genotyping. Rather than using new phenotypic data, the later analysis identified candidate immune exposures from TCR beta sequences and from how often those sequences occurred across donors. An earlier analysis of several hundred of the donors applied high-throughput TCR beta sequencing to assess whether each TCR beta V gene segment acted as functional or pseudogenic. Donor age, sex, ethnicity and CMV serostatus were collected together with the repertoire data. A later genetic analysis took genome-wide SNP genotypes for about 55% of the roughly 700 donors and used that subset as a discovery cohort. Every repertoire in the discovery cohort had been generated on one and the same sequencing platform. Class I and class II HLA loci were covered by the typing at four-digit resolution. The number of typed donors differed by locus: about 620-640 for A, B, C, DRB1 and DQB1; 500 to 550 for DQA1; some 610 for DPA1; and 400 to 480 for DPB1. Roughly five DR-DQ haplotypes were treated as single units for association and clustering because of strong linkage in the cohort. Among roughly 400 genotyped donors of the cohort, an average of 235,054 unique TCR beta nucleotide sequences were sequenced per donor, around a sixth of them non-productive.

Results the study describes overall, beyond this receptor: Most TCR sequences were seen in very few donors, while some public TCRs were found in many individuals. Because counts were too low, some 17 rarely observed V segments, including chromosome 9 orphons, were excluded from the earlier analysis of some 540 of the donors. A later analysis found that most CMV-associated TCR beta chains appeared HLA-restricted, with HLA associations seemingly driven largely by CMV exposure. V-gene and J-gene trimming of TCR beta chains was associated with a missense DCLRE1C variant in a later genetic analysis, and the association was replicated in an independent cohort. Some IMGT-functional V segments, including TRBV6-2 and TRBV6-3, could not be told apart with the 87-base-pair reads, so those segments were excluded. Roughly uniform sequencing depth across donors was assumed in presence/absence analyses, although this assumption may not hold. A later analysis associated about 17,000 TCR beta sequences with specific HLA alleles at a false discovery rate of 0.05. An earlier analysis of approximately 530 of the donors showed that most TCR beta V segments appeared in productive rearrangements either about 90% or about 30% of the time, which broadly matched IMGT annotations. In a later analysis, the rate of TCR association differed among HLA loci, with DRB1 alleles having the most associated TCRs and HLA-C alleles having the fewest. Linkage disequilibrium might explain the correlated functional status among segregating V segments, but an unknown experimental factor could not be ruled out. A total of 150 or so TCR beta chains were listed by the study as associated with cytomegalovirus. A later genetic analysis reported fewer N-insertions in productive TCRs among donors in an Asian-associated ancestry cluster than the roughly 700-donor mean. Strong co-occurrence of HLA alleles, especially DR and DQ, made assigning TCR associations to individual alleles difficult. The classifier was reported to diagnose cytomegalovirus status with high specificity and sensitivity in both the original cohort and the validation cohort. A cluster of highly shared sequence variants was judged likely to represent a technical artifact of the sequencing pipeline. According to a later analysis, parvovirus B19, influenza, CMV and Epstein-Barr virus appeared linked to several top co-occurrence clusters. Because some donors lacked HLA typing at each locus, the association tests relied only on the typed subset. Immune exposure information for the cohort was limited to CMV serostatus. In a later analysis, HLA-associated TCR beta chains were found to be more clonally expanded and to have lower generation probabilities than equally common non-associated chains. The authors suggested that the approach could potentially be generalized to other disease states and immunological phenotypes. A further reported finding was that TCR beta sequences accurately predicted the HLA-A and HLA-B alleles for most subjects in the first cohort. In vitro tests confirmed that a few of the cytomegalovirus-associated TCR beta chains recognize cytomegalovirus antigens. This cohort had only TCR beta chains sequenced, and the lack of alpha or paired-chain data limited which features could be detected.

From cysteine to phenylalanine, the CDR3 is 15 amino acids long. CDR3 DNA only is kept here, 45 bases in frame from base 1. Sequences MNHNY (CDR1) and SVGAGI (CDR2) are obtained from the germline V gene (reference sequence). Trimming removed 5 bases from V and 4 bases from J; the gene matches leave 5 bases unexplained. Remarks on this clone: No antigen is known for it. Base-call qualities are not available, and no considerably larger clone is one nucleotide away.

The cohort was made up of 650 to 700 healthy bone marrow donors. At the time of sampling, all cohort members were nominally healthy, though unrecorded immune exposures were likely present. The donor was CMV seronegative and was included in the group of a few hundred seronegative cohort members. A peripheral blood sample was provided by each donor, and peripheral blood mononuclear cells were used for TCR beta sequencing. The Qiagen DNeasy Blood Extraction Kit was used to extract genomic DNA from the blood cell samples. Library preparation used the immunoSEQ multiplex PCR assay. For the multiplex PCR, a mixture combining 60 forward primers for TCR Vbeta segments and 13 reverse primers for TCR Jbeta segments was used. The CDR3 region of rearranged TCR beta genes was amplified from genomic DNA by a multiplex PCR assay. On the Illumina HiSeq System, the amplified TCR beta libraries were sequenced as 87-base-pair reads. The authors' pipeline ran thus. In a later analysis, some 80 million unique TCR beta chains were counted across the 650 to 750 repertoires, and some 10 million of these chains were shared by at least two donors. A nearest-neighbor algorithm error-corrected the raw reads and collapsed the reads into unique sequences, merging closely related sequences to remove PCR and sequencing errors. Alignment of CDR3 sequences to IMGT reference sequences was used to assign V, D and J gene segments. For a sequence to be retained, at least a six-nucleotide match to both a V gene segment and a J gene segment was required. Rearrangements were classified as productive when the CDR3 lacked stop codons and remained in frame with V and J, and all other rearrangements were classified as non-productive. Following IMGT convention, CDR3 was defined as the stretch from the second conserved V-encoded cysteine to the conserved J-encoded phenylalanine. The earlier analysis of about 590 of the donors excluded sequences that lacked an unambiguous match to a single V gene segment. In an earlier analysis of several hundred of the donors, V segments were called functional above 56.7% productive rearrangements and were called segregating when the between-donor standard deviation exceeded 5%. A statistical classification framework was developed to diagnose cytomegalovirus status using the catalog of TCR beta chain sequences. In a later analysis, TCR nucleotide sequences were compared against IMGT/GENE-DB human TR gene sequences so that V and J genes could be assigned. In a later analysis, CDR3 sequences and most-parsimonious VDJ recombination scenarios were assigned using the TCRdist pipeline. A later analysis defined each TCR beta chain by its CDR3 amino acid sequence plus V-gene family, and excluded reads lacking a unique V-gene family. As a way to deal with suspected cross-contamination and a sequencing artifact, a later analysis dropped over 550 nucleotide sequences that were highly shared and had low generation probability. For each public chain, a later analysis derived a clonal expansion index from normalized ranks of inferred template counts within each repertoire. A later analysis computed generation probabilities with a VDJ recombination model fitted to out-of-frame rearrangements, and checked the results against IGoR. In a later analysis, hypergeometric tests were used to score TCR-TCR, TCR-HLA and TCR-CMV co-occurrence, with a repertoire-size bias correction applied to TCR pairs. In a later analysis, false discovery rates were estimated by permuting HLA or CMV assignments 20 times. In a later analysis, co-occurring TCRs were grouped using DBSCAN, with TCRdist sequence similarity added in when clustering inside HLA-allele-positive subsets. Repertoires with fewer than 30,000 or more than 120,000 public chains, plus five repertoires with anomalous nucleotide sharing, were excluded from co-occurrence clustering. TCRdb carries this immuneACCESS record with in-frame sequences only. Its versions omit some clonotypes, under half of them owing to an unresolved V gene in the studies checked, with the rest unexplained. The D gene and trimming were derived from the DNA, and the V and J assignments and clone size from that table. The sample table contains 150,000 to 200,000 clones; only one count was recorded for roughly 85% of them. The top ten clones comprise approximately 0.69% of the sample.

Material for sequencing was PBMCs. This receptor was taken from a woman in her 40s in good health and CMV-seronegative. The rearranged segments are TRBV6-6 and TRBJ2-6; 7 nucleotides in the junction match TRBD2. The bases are TGTGCCAGCAGTCCCCGGGGGGTCGGGGCCAACGTCCTGACTTTC. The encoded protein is CASSPRGVGANVLTF.